This TCR beta chain appears in the sequencing data of a study of blood T cell repertoires in COVID-19. In the study overall: COVID-19 samples collected from the United States, Italy and Spain covered acute and convalescent phases. The cDNA or gDNA used as material had been derived from T cells, B-cell-depleted T cells, or PBMCs.

This clone appeared many times. V lost 0 bases to trimming and J lost 7 bases, with 17 bases between them. CDR3 length: 16 amino acids. Germline assignment: CDR1 LGHNA and CDR2 YSLEER. Some clones are missing from TCRdb's copy, which holds only in-frame ones; the method was immunoSEQ multiplex PCR. The repertoire has 140,000 or so clones, roughly 85% of them found once; the top ten carry roughly 2.6%. Material: peripheral blood. This clonotype was sampled from a human donor with acute or convalescent COVID-19. The donor label of this sample is uncertain. The chain couples TRBV4-3 to TRBJ2-3; the D gene is possibly TRBD2 (6 bases). As DNA, the CDR3 is TGCGCCAGCAGCCAAGAATTTGGGGGGTCAGTAAATACGCAGTATTTT. Translation gives CASSQEFGGSVNTQYF.